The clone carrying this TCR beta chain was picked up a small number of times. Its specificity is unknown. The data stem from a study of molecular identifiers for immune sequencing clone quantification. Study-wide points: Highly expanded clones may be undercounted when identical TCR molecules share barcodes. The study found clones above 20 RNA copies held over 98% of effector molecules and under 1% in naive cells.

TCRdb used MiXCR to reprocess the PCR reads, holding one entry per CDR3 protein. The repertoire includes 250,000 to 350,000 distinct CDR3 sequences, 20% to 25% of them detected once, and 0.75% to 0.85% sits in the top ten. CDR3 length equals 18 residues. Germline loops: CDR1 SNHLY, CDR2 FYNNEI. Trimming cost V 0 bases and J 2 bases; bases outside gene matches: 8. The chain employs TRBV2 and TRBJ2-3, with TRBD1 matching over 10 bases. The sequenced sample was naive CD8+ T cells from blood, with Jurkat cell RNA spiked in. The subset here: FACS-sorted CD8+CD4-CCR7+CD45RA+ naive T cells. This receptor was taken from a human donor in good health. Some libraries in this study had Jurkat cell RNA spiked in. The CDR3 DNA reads TGTGCCAGCAGTGAAGCGAGTGGGACAGGGGTTATCACAGATACGCAGTATTTT. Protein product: CASSEASGTGVITDTQYF.